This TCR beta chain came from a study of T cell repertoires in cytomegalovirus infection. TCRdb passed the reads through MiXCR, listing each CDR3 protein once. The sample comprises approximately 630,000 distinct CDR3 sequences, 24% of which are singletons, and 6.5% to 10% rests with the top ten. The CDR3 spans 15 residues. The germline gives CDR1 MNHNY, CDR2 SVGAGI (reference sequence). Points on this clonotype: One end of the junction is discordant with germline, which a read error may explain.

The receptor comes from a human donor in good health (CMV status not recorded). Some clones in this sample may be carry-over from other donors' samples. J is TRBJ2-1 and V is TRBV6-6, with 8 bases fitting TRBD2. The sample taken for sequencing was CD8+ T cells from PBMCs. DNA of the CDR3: TGTACCAGCAGTGTCAGCGGGGGCCACTACAATGAGCAGTTCTTC. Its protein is CTSSVSGGHYNEQFF.